The sequence of this TCR beta chain was determined in a study of cytomegalovirus exposure and HLA in healthy donors. Across the whole study: Roughly 92 million unique TCRs, all from HLA-typed donors, were included in an early release of the data. Study observations and caveats: Only CMV serostatus was available as immune exposure information. In vitro checks showed that a few CMV-associated chains really do target CMV antigens.

The study ran its PCR with 60 Vbeta and 13 Jbeta primers. Sequencing used immunoSEQ multiplex PCR; TCRdb keeps in-frame clones, though not all of them. In the table there are about 70,000 clones, less than 70% of which are singletons. Of note for this clone: Its target is not known.

The CDR3 runs to 18 residues. V gave up 6 bases and J gave up 1 base; unmatched junction bases: 8. Germline V gene data show CDR1 as MGHRA and CDR2 as YSYEKL. This sequence originates from a man in his thirties or forties in good health and CMV-seronegative. Sequenced sample: PBMCs. The rearrangement uses TRBV4-1 and TRBJ2-1, with 14 bases fitting TRBD2. CDR3 nucleotide sequence: TGCGCCAGCAGGACTAGCGGGGGGGCCAGGGCGTCCTACAATGAGCAGTTCTTC. Its translation: CASRTSGGARASYNEQFF.